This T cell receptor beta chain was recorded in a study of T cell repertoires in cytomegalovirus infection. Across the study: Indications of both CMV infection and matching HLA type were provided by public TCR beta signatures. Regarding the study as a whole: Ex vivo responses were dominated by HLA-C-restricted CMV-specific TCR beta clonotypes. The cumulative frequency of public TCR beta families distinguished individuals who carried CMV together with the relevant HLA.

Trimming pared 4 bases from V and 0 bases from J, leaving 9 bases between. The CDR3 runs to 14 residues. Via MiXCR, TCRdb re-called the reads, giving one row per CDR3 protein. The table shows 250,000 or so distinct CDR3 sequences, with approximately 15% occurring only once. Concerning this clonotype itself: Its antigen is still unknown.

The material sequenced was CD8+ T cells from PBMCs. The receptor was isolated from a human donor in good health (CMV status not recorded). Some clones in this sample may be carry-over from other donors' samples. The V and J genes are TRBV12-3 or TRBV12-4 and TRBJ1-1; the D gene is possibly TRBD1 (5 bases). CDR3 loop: CASSWAGMNTEAFF. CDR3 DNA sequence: TGTGCCAGCAGTTGGGCAGGGATGAACACTGAAGCTTTCTTT.